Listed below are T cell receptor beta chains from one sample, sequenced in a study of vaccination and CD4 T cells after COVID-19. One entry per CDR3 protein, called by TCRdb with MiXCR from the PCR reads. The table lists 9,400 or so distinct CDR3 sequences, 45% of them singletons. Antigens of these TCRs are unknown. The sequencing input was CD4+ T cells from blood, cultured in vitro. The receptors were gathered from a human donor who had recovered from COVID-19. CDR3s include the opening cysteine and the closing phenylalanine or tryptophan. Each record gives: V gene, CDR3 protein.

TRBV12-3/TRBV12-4,CASSLGTGGYGYTF
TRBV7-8,CASSQGLAGGGPYNEQFF
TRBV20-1,CSARAAGTGVVREAFF
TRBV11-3,CASSFGSGANVLTF
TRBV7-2,CASSAGSFSGEQYF
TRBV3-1,CASSPTGDYGYTF
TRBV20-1,CSARKRPGETLYGYTF
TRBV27,CASSRRRTQETQYF
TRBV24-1,CATSESEKGLAGEEETQYF
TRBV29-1,CSVRGTGNEGGYTF
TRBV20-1,CSAPRRSYGYTF
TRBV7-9,CASSLPRRLAGGINEQFF
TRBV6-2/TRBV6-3,CASFQGVITEAFF
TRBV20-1,CSAKTGGGYNSPLHF
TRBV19,CASSPGQGRRDEQYF
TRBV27,CASGRRGQPQHF
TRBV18,CASSPDRGLLGGAGGYTF
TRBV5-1,CASSLLGTSVGSEQFF
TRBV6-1,CASRKGGQIYGYTF
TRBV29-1,CSVTGGSNQPQHF
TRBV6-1,CASTDAQGSNTEAFF
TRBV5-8,CASSGIMGLAWSYEQYF
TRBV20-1,CSARSHVHNNEQFF
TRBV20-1,CSASVTGVEQYF
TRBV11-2,CASNERYNSPLHF
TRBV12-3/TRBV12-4,CASTINSDYTF